Below, one T cell receptor beta chain is given with its context. The sample originates from a study of patients and donors after allogeneic stem cell transplantation. CDR1 and CDR2 (germline): SGHAT, FQNNGV. This CDR3 has 16 amino acids. V lost 5 bases, J lost 2 bases, and 6 bases stayed unmatched. TCRdb fed the RT-PCR reads into MiXCR, producing one record per CDR3 protein. This table holds approximately 410,000 distinct CDR3 sequences, approximately 16% found once. This clonotype was obtained from a human donor who was either an allogeneic HSCT recipient or a stem cell or donor lymphocyte infusion donor (not recorded which). It is not recorded whose cells these are; they may come from a transplant donor. The chain links TRBV11-2 to TRBJ2-1; TRBD2 matches at 10 bases. Sequencing input: blood, either unsorted or a sorted T cell fraction (not recorded which). DNA for the CDR3: TGTGCCAGCAGCATTATAGCGGGGGGCGCCTACAATGAGCAGTTCTTC. It yields the protein CASSIIAGGAYNEQFF.